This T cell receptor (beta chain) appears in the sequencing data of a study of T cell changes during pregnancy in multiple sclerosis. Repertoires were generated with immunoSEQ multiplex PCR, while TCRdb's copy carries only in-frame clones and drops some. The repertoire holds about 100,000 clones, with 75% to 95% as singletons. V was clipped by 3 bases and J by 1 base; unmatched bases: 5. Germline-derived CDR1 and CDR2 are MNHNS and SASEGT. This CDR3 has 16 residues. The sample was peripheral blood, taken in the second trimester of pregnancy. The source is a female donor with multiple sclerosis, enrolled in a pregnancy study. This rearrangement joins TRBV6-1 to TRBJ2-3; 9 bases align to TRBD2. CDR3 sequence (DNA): TGTGCCAGCAGTGACTGGGAGCGGGAGGGCACAGATACGCAGTATTTT. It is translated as CASSDWEREGTDTQYF.